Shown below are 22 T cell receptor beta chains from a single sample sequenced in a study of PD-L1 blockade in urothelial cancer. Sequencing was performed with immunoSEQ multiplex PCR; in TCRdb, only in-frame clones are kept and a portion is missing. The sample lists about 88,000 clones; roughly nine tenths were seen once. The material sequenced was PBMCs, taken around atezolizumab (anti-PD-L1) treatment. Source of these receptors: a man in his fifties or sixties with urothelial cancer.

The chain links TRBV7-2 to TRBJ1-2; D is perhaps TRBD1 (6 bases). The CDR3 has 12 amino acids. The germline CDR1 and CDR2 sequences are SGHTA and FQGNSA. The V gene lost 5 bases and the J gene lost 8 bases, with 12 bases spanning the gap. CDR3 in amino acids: CASSLEGTGYTF. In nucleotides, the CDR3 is TGTGCCAGCAGCCTAGAGGGGACAGGCTACACCTTC.

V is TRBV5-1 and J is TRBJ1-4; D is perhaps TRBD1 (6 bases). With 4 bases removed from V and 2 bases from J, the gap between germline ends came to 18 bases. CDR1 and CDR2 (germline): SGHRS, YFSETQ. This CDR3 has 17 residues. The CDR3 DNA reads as TGCGCCAGCAGCCGAAATACGAAACAGGGTACTAATGAAAAACTGTTTTTT. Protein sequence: CASSRNTKQGTNEKLFF.

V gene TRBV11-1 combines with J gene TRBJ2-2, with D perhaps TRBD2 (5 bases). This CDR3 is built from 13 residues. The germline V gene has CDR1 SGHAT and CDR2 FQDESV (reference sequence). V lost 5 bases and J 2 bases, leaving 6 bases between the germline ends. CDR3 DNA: TGTGCCAGCAGCCGGACTAACACCGGGGAGCTGTTTTTT. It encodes CASSRTNTGELFF.

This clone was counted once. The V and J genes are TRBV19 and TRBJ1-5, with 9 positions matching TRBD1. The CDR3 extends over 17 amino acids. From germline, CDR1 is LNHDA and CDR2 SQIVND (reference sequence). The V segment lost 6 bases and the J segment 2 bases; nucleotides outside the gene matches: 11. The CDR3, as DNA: TGTGCCAGTAGCCTCCGGGACAGGGCTAGTGGCAATCAGCCCCAGCATTTT. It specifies CASSLRDRASGNQPQHF. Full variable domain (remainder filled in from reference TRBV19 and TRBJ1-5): DGGITQSPKYLFRKEGQNVTLSCEQNLNHDAMYWYRQDPGQGLRLIYYSQIVNDFQKGDIAEGYSVSREKKESFPLTVTSAQKNPTAFYLCASSLRDRASGNQPQHFGDGTRLSIL.

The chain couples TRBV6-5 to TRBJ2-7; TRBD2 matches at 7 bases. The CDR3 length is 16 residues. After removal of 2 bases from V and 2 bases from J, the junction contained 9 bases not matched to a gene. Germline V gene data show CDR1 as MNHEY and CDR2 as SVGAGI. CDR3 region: CASSYLGTGGAYEQYF. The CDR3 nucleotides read TGTGCCAGCAGTTACCTCGGGACGGGAGGTGCCTACGAGCAGTACTTC.

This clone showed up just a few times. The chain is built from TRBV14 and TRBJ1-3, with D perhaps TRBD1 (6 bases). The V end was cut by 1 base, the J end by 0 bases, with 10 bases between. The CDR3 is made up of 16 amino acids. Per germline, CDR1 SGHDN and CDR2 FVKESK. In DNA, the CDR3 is TGTGCCAGCAGCCAAGGGACAGCTCGCTCTGGAAACACCATATATTTT. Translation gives CASSQGTARSGNTIYF.

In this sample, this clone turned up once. DNA for the CDR3: TGTGCCAGTAGTATAGGGCTTGAAACCTACGAGCAGTACTTC. It codes for CASSIGLETYEQYF. J is TRBJ2-7 and V is TRBV19; D unclear. Germline V gene lookup returns CDR1 LNHDA and CDR2 SQIVND (reference sequence). Deletions cut 1 base from V and 2 bases from J, with 9 bases between. The CDR3 loop spans 14 amino acids.

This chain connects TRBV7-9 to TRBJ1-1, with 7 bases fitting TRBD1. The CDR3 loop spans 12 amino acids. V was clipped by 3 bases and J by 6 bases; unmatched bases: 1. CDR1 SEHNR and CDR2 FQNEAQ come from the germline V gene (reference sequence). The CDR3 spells CASSLGQSEAFF. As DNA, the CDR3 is TGTGCCAGCAGCTTGGGACAGTCTGAAGCTTTCTTT.

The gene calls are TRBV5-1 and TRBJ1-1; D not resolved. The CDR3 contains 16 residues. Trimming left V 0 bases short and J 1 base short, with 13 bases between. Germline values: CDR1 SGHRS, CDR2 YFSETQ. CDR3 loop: CASSLAEGMGNTEAFF. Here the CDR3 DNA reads TGCGCCAGCAGCTTGGCAGAGGGAATGGGGAACACTGAAGCTTTCTTT.

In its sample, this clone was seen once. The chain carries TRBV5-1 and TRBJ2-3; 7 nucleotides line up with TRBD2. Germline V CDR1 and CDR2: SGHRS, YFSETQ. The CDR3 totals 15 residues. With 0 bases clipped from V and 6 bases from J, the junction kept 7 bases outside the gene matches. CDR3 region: CASSLEGSGRDTQYF. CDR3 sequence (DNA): TGCGCCAGCAGCTTGGAAGGTAGCGGGCGTGATACGCAGTATTTT.

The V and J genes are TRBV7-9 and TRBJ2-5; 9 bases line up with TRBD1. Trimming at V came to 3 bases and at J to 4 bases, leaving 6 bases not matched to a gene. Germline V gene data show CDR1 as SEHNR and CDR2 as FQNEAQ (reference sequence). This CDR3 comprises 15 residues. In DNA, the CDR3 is TGTGCCAGCAGCTTCGGGACAGGGAGTGGAGAGACCCAGTACTTC. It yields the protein CASSFGTGSGETQYF.

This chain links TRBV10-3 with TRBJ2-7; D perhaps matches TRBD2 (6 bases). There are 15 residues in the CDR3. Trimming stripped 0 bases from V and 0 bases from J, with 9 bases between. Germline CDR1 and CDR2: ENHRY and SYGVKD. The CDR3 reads CAISESRGSSYEQYF. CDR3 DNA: TGTGCCATCAGTGAGTCTCGGGGGAGCTCCTACGAGCAGTACTTC.

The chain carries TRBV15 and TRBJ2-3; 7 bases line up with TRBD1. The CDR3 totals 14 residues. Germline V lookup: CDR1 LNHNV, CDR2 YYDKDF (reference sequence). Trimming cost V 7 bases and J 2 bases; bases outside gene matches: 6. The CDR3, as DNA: TGTGCCACCACCGACAGGGTTTCCACAGATACGCAGTATTTT. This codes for CATTDRVSTDTQYF.

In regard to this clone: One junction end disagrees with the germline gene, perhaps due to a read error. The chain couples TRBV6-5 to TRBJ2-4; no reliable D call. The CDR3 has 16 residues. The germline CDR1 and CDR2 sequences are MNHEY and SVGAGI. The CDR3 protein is CVSSYSARLAKNIQYF. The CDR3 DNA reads TGTGTCAGCAGTTACTCAGCGAGACTAGCCAAAAACATTCAGTACTTC.

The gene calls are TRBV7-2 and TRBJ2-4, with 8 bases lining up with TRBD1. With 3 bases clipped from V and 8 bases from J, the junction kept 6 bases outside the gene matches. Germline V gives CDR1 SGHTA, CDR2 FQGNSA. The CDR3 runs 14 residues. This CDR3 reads CASSFGQGSDIQYF. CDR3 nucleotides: TGTGCCAGCAGCTTCGGACAGGGATCTGACATTCAGTACTTC.

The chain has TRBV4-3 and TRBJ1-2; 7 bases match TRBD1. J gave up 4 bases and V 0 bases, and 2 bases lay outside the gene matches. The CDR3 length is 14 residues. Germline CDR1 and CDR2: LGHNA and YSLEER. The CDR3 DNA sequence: TGCGCCAGCAGCCAAGAACAGGGGATCTATGGCTACACCTTC. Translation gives CASSQEQGIYGYTF.

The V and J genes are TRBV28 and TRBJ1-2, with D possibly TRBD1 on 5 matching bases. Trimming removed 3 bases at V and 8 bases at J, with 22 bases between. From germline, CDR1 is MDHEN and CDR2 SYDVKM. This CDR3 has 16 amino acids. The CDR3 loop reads CASSLIKGLGFTGYTF. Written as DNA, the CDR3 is TGTGCCAGCAGTTTGATAAAGGGACTCGGATTTACGGGCTACACCTTC.

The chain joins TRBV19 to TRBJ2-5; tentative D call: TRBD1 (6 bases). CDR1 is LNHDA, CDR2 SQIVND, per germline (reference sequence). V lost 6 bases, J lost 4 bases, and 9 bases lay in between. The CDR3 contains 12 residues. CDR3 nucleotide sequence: TGTGCCAGTAGAGCACAGGGAGAGACCCAGTACTTC. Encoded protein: CASRAQGETQYF.

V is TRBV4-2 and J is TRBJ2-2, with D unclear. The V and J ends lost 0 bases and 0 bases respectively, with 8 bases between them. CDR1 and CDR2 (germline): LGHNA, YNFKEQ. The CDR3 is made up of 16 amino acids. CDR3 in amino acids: CASSQETGSNTGELFF. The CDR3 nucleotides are TGTGCCAGCAGCCAAGAAACTGGTTCGAACACCGGGGAGCTGTTTTTT.

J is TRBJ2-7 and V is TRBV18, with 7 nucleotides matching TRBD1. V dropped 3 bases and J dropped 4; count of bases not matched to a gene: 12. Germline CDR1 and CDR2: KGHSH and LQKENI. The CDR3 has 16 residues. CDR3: CASSPPIAGTAYEQYF. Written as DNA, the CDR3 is TGTGCCAGCTCACCGCCGATAGCCGGGACAGCTTACGAGCAGTACTTC. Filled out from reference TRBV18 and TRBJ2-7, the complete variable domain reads NAGVMQNPRHLVRRRGQEARLRCSPMKGHSHVYWYRQLPEEGLKFMVYLQKENIIDESGMPKERFSAEFPKEGPSILRIQQVVRGDSAAYFCASSPPIAGTAYEQYFGPGTRLTVT.

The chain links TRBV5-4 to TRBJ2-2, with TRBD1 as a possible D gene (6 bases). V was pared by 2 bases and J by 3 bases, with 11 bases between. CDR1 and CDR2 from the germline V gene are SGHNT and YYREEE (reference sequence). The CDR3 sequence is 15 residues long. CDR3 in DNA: TGTGCCAGCAGCTTTGGGGGCAGGGACACCGGGGAGCTGTTTTTT. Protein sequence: CASSFGGRDTGELFF. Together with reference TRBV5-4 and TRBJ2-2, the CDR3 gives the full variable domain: ETGVTQSPTHLIKTRGQQVTLRCSSQSGHNTVSWYQQALGQGPQFIFQYYREEENGRGNFPPRFSGLQFPNYSSELNVNALELDDSALYLCASSFGGRDTGELFFGEGSRLTVL.

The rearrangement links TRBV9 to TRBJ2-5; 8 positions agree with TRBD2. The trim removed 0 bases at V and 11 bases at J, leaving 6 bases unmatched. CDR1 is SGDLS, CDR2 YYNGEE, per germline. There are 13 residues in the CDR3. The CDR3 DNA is TGTGCCAGCAGCGTAGCTCGGGGGGGCCGACAGTACTTC. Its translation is CASSVARGGRQYF. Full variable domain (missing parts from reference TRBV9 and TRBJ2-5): DSGVTQTPKHLITATGQRVTLRCSPRSGDLSVYWYQQSLDQGLQFLIQYYNGEERAKGNILERFSAQQFPDLHSELNLSSLELGDSALYFCASSVARGGRQYFGPGTRLLVL.